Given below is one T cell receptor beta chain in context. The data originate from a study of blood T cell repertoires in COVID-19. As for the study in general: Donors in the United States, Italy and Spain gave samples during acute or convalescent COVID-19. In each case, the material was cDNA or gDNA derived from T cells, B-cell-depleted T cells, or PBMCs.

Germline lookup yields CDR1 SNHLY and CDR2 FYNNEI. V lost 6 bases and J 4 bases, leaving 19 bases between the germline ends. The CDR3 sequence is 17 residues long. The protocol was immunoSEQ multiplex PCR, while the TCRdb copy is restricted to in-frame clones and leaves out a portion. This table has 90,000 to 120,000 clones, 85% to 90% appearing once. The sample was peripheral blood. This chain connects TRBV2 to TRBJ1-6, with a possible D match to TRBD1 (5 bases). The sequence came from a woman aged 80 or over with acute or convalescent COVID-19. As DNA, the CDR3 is TGTGCCAGCAGAGATGACAGTCTGAGTCTTTATAATTCACCCCTCCACTTT. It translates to CASRDDSLSLYNSPLHF.